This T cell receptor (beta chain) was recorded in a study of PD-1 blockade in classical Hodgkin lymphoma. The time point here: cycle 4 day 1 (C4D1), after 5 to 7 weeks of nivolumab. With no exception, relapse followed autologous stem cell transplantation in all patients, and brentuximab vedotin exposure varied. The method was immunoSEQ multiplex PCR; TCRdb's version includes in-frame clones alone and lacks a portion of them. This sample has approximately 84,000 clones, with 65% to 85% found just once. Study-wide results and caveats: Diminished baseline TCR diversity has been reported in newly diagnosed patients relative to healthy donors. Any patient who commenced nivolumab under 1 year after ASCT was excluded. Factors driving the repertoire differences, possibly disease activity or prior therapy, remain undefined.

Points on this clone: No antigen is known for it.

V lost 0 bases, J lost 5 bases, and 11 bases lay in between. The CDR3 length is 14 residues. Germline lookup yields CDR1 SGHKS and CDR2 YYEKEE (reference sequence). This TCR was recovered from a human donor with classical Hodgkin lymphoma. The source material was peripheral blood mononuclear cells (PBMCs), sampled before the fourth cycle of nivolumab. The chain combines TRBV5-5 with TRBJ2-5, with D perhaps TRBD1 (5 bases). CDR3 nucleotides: TGTGCCAGCAGCTTGGGGGGTGACAGCGAGACCCAGTACTTC. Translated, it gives CASSLGGDSETQYF.